The text below deals with one T cell receptor (beta chain). This receptor's antigen is unknown. There are no base qualities to consult, and no much larger clone falls within one base. Spanning cysteine to phenylalanine, the CDR3 consists of 17 amino acids. The kept DNA is CDR3 alone, 51 bases in frame from the first base. Trimming accounts for 3 bases at V and 4 bases at J, while the number of junction bases matched to no gene is 16. CDR1 is given as GTSNPN and CDR2 as SVGIG, both from the germline V gene (reference sequence). RNA was extracted with the RNeasy kit and 0.5 to 1 ug was reverse transcribed using random hexamers. The immunoSEQ multiplex PCR assay, which covers 54 Vbeta and 13 Jbeta segments, was used to amplify TCR beta CDR3 regions. To correct PCR amplification bias, a synthetic template baseline was used for both primer optimization and computational correction. Turning to the authors' computational methods: Only productive sequences were kept, with reads annotated to V, D and J genes according to IMGT and analyzed in immunoSEQ Analyzer. To calculate clonality, Shannon entropy was normalized by log2 of the number of productive unique sequences and then subtracted from one. For each patient and control, public and private clones were evaluated within the 100 most prevalent clones. Susac-specific clones were defined as absent from healthy and MS cohorts, some 1,000 published viral clones and other ImmuneACCESS disease sequences. In-frame beta chains were kept once TCRdb had trimmed the public reads at Q25 with fastp and called clones with MiXCR. Each CDR3 protein gets just one entry, which takes the most common genes and DNA from the rows behind it. TCRdb's processing, not the study's, gives the V and J calls here. In all, the sample holds 15,000 to 20,000 distinct CDR3 sequences, and around 95% of those were seen once. Less than 0.3% of the sample belongs to the ten largest clones.

Peripheral blood CD8+ and CD4+ T cells from healthy donors, Susac syndrome patients and multiple sclerosis patients were profiled using high-throughput TCR beta sequencing. Healthy donors were age- and sex-matched controls. CD8+ TEMRA cells were enriched by FACS, while bulk CD8+ and CD4+ T cells were purified by magnetic negative isolation. Blood was drawn into EDTA tubes, processed within 24 hours, and PBMCs were isolated by density gradient centrifugation. PBMCs intended for TCR sequencing were cryopreserved in liquid nitrogen and were subsequently thawed in a 37 degrees C water bath. Purity of sorted or isolated CD4+, CD8+ and CD8+ TEMRA cells was at least 90%. The entry originates in a study of CD8 T cells in Susac syndrome (dated by TCRdb to the late 2010s). For the study in its entirety: The study used repertoire sequencing to test whether antigen drove CD8+ T cell activation and differentiation in Susac syndrome. Clonality of the CD8+ T cell repertoire was compared between eleven to twelve healthy donors, approximately 14 Susac syndrome patients and under 19 multiple sclerosis patients. Results and caveats for the whole study, not just this receptor: The TCR sequencing and HLA analysis was acknowledged to have included a relatively small number of individuals.

The TCR comes from a human donor in good health. Sequenced sample: CD8+ T cells from PBMCs. The sequence links TRBV30 to TRBJ1-2; TRBD1 agrees with 8 junctional bases. The bases read TGTGCCTGGAGACAGGGGGTCGAGGACGGTTTGATCTATGGCTACACCTTC. It codes for CAWRQGVEDGLIYGYTF.